Here is one T cell receptor (beta chain) with its context. Its antigen remains unknown. Only in-frame clones appear in the TCRdb table, and some are missing; sequencing was by immunoSEQ multiplex PCR. Of approximately 15,000 clones in the sample, roughly 85% were seen once. The source of the sample is a study of PD-1 blockade in classical Hodgkin lymphoma. The V gene's germline CDR1 is SQVTM and CDR2 ANQGSEA. The CDR3 has 11 amino acids. The ends were cut back, 4 bases at V and 2 bases at J, with 2 bases in the middle. Each of the patients experienced relapse following autologous stem cell transplantation, and their brentuximab vedotin exposure differed. Best responses fell into complete response, partial response or progressive disease. The study, taken as a whole, reports: Factors driving the repertoire differences, possibly disease activity or prior therapy, remain undefined.

The chain joins TRBV29-1 to TRBJ1-4, with D uncertain. The starting material was peripheral blood mononuclear cells (PBMCs), obtained at baseline. This sequence was found in a human donor with classical Hodgkin lymphoma. The CDR3 sequence is CSVGTNEKLFF. The CDR3, as DNA: TGCAGCGTTGGGACTAATGAAAAACTGTTTTTT. The full variable domain, rest sourced from reference TRBV29-1 and TRBJ1-4, is SAVISQKPSRDICQRGTSLTIQCQVDSQVTMMFWYRQQPGQSLTLIATANQGSEATYESGFVIDKFPISRPNLTFSTLTVSNMSPEDSSIYLCSVGTNEKLFFGSGTQLSVL.